A single T cell receptor beta chain is shown here with its context. This clonotype was counted many times. The antigen it binds to is not known. The junction departs from germline at one end; a sequencing error may be responsible. This sample is drawn from a study of T-cell reconstitution after alpha-beta-depleted transplantation in children (TCRdb year 2016). In terms of the full investigation: Using TCR repertoire profiling, the study quantitatively followed how T-cell immune reconstitution unfolded in children after TCRalphabeta/CD19-depleted allogeneic hematopoietic cell transplantation. The paper's findings and limits, for the study overall: The frequencies of hyperexpanded clones fell over the following months, and after one year, T-cell counts and TCRbeta diversity were mostly attributed to newly produced T cells. The apparently early alphabetaT-cell count recovery about two months after transplant was reportedly dependent on only several hundred rapidly expanded clones derived from non-depleted graft cells. In some patients, high TCRbeta diversity at day 60 was attributed to recipient T cells and intrathymic progenitors that had survived conditioning.

The library was produced with PCR. Data came from an Illumina HiSeq 2500. To normalize quantification of the TCRbeta repertoire, the TCR libraries were built with molecular barcoding that relied on unique molecular identifiers. Through fastp at Q25 and MiXCR, TCRdb rebuilt clones from the public reads, retaining in-frame beta chains. Entries that share a CDR3 protein sequence are merged under the most common genes and DNA. Across this sample there are a few hundred thousand distinct CDR3 sequences, with roughly 9.1% seen only once. The top ten constitute just under 7.5% of the sample. Read against the paper, the sample's treatment or condition label means: allogeneic hematopoietic cell transplantation with graft depleted of TCRalphabeta T cells and CD19 B cells. The children who served as transplant recipients had been given grafts of TCRalphabeta/CD19-depleted allogeneic hematopoietic cells. The source was PBMCs, collected before TCRalphabeta/CD19-depleted stem cell transplant. The source of this sequence is a boy younger than two with acute myeloid leukemia, due to receive a stem cell transplant.

The DNA sequence reads TGTGCCATCAGTGAATTAAGCGGGGGGTTCTCCTACGAGCAGTACTTC. This is translated as CAISELSGGFSYEQYF. This sequence uses TRBV6-1 and TRBJ2-7; TRBD2 matches 9 bases in the middle. CDR1 and CDR2, per the germline V gene, are MNHNS and SASEGT. Spanning cysteine to phenylalanine, the CDR3 consists of 16 amino acids. This entry keeps only the CDR3 DNA: 48 bases, framed from base 1.